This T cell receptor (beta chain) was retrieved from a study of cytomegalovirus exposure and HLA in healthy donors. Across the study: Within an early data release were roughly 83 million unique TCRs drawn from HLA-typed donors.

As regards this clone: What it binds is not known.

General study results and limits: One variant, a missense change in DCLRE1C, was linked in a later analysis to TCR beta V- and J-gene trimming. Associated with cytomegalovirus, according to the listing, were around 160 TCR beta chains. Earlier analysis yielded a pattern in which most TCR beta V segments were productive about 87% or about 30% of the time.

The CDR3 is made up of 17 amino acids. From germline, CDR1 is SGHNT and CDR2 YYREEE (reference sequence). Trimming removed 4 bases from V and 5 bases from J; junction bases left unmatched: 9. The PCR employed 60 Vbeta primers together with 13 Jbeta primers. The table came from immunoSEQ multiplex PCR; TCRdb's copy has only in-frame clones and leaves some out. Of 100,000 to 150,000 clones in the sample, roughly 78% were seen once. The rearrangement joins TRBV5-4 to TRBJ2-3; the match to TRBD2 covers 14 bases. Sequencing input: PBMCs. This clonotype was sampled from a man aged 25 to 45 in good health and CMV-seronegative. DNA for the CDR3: TGTGCCAGCAGCCCGGGACTAGCGGGGGCCCGGGTAGATACGCAGTATTTT. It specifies CASSPGLAGARVDTQYF.